This entry features one TCR beta chain sequence. Its antigen is undetermined. The data belong to a study of T cell repertoires in cytomegalovirus infection. Findings and limits, study-wide: HLA-C-restricted CMV-specific TCR beta clonotypes prevailed in the ex vivo response.

V was clipped by 3 bases and J by 2 bases, with 17 bases between them. Germline-derived CDR1 and CDR2 are SQVTM and ANQGSEA. This CDR3 is 15 amino acids long. TCRdb ran MiXCR on the reads and lists one entry per CDR3 protein. The table lists 150,000 to 200,000 distinct CDR3 sequences, about 15% of them singletons. The V and J genes are TRBV29-1 and TRBJ2-7; TRBD1 is a possible D gene (6 bases). The source of this sequence is a human donor in good health (CMV status not recorded). Some clones in this sample may be carry-over from other donors' samples. The specimen was CD8+ T cells from PBMCs. This CDR3 reads CSVDQGPGATYEQYF. In DNA form, the CDR3 reads TGCAGCGTTGATCAGGGGCCAGGGGCTACCTACGAGCAGTACTTC.